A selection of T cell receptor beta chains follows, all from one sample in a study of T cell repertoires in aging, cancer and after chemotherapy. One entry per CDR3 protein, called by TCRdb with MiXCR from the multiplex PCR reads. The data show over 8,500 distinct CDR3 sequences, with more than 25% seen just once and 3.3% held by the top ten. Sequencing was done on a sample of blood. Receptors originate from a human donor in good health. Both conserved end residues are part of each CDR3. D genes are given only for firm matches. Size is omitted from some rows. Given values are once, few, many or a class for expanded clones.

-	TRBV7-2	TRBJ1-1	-	TGTGCCAGCAGCCCCGGTGGGATTACAGGGAACACTGAAGCTTTCTTT	CASSPGGITGNTEAFF
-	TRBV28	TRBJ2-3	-	TGTGCCAGCGGCGTCCTGGGTGGCTCGGGCACAGATACGCAGTATTTT	CASGVLGGSGTDTQYF
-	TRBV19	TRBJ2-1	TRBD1	TGTGCCAGTAGACGAGGACAGGGGGCCAGCAATGAGCAGTTCTTC	CASRRGQGASNEQFF
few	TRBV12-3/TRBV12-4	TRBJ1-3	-	TGTGCCAGCAGCCGCGGGGGACCTGGAAACACCATATATTTT	CASSRGGPGNTIYF
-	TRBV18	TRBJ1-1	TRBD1	TGTGCCAGCTCAGAAAGGACAGGGGTTTCCACTGAAGCTTTCTTT	CASSERTGVSTEAFF
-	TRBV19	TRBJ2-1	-	TGTGCCAGTAGTATAGCCGGGATCTACAATGAGCAGTTCTTC	CASSIAGIYNEQFF
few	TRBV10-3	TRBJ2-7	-	TGTGCCATCAGTGAGTCGAGATACGAGCAGTACTTC	CAISESRYEQYF
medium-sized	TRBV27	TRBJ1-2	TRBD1	TGTGCCAGCAGTTCAAGTAGCCCAGGGGGCGAGGGCTATGGCTACACCTTC	CASSSSSPGGEGYGYTF
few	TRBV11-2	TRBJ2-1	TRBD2	TGTGCCAGCAGCTTCCTAGCGGGAGTGATTGTCAATGAGCAGTTCTTC	CASSFLAGVIVNEQFF
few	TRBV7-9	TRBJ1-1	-	TGTGCCAGCAGCTTGGAGTTGGACCCGGGACTCCCGAACACTGAAGCTTTCTTT	CASSLELDPGLPNTEAFF
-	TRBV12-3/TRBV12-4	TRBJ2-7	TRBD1	TGTGCCAGCAGTTTCGGGTCTCGACAGGGGGACTACGAGCAGTACTTC	CASSFGSRQGDYEQYF
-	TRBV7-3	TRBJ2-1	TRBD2	TGTGCCAGCAGCTTCACTAGCGGGAGCGATGAGCAGTTCTTC	CASSFTSGSDEQFF
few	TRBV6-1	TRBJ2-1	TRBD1	TGTGCCAGCAGTCGACAGGGGGCTAGGCACAATGAGCAGTTCTTC	CASSRQGARHNEQFF
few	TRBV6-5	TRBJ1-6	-	TGTGCCAGCAGTTACTCGAGGGGGGGCCGGTCACCCCTCCACTTT	CASSYSRGGRSPLHF
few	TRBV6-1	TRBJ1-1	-	TGTGCCAGCAGTGACAGGGTGCAACAGGTTACGAACACTGAAGCTTTCTTT	CASSDRVQQVTNTEAFF
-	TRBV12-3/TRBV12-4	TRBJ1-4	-	TGTGCCAGCAGTTCTCAAAGGGCTGGTGAAAAACTGTTTTTT	CASSSQRAGEKLFF
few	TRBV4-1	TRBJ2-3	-	TGCGCCAGCAGCCAGATCCGATTAGCGGTCGGGGAGACAGATACGCAGTATTTT	CASSQIRLAVGETDTQYF
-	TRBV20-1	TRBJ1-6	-	TGCAGTGCTAGGTCAGAATTTAATTCACCCCTCCACTTT	CSARSEFNSPLHF
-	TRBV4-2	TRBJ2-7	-	TGTGCCAGCAGCCAAGACGGGCGGTACGAGCAGTACTTC	CASSQDGRYEQYF
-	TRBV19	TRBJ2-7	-	TGTGCCAGTAGTATAATGAAGGGGGCCGGGGGCGAGCAGTACTTC	CASSIMKGAGGEQYF
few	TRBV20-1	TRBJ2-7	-	TGCAGTGCTACCGAGAGGATTGGGACGGGCTACGAGCAGTACTTC	CSATERIGTGYEQYF
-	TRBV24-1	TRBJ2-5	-	TGTGCCACCAGTGCATCCGGCGGGGAGACCCAGTACTTC	CATSASGGETQYF
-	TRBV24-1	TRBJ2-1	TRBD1	TGTGCCACCAGTGTGGACAGGGGCTCCTACAATGAGCAGTTCTTC	CATSVDRGSYNEQFF
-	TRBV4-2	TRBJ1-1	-	TGTGACAGCAGCGATCCAGGGAGGGTCAGGGCTCACACTGAAGCTTTCTTT	CDSSDPGRVRAHTEAFF
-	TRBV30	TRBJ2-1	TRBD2	TGTGCCTGGACGGGGTGGGAGGGCAGGTATGAGCAGTTCTTC	CAWTGWEGRYEQFF
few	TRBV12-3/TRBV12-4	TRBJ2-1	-	TGTGCCAGCAGACCACATTTCCAATACAATGAGCAGTTCTTC	CASRPHFQYNEQFF
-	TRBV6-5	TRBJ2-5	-	TGTGCCAGCAGTTTATCACGTACCGAGCGGGGACAGAACCAAGAGACCCAGTACTTC	CASSLSRTERGQNQETQYF
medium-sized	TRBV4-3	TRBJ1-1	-	TGCGCCAGCAGCCAGCTGGACGGGCCTAACCATGAAGCTTTCTTT	CASSQLDGPNHEAFF
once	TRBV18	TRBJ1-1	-	TGTGTCAGCTCACCTTTATGGGGCCAGAACACTGAAGCTTTCTTT	CVSSPLWGQNTEAFF
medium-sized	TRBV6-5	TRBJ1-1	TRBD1	TGTGCCAGCAGTTACGAACGACAGGGCAGGAACACTGAAGCTTTCTTT	CASSYERQGRNTEAFF
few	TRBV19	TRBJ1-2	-	TGTGCCAGTAGTATAGCGGGGAGAGGCTACACCTTC	CASSIAGRGYTF
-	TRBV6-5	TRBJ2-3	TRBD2	TGTGCCAGCAGATCGCGGGGACTAGCGGGATCCACAGATACGCAGTATTTT	CASRSRGLAGSTDTQYF
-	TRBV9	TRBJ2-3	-	TGTGCCAGCAGCGTAGTTAGCACAGATACGCAGTATTTT	CASSVVSTDTQYF
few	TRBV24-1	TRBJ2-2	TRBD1	TGTGCCACCAGTGATTTGCGACAGGGGGCCGGGGAGCTGTTTTTT	CATSDLRQGAGELFF
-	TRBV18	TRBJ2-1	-	TGTGCCAGCTCAACATCCAGGGGCAATGAGCAGTTCTTC	CASSTSRGNEQFF
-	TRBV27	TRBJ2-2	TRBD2	TGTGCCAGCAGTTTATGGCTAGCGGAGCTCACCGGGGAGCTGTTTTTT	CASSLWLAELTGELFF
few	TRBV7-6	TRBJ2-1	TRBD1	TGTGCCAGCAGCTACACCGGGACAGGGTACAATGAGCAGTTCTTC	CASSYTGTGYNEQFF
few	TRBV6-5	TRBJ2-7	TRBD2	TGTGCCAGCAGTGGCGGGAGTCGGGAGTACGAGCAGTACTTC	CASSGGSREYEQYF
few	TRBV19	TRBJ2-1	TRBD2	TGTGCCAGTAATTTAAGCGGGAGGGAGCAGTTCTTC	CASNLSGREQFF
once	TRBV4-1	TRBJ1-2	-	TGCGCCAGCAGCCAACCGACAGATAACTATGGCTACACCTTC	CASSQPTDNYGYTF
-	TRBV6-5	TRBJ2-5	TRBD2	TGTGCCAGCAGTTACTACCCTTGGGGGGGAGAGACCCAGTACTTC	CASSYYPWGGETQYF
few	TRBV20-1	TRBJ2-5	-	TGCAGTGACACCCGGGTGGCTCAAGAGACCCAGTACTTC	CSDTRVAQETQYF
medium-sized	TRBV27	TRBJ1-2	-	TGTGCCAGCAGTGCACAGGGAATCGGCTACACCTTC	CASSAQGIGYTF
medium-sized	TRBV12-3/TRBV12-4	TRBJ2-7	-	TGTGCCAGCAGGGGCGGGATCTACGAGCAGTACTTC	CASRGGIYEQYF
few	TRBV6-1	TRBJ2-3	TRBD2	TGTGCCAGCACGGATAGCGGGAGTGGTGCAGATACGCAGTATTTT	CASTDSGSGADTQYF
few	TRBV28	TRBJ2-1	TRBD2	TGTGCCAGCAGTTCGGCGGGGGACCCTAAGCTCGAGCAGTTCTTC	CASSSAGDPKLEQFF
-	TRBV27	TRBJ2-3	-	TGTGCCAGCACCTATAAGTATGGTGGCGCCCCGTATTTT	CASTYKYGGAPYF
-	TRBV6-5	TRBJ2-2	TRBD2	TGTGCCAGCAGTTACCGGCGGGAGAGCACCGGGGAGCTGTTTTTT	CASSYRRESTGELFF
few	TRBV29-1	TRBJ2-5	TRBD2	TGCAGCGTTGAAGAAACCGGGAGGGCCGGAGAGACCCAGTACTTC	CSVEETGRAGETQYF
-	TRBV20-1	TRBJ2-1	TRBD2	TGCAGTGCCCTAAGACTAGCGGGAGTTAACAATGAGCAGTTCTTC	CSALRLAGVNNEQFF
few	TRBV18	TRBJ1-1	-	TGTGCCAGCTCACCTCCGACAGGCGGACTCATGAACACTGAAGCTTTCTTT	CASSPPTGGLMNTEAFF
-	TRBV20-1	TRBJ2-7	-	TGCAGTGCTAGGGACGCGATGACTAACCCGTTTATCGAGCAGTACTTC	CSARDAMTNPFIEQYF
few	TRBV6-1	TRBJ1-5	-	TGTGCCAGCAGTGGGGACGGTAATCAGCCCCAGCATTTT	CASSGDGNQPQHF
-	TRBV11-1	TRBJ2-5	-	TGTGGTAGCAGCTTAACGGCCGACTGGGCTGAGACCCAGTACTTC	CGSSLTADWAETQYF
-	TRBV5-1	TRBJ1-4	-	TGTGCCAGCACCGTGTGGGGGGGCGCAACTAATGAAAAACTGTTTTTT	CASTVWGGATNEKLFF
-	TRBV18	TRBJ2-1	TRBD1	TGTGCCAGCTCACCAGCGATTACAGGGGGCCTTGGCAATGAGCAGTTCTTC	CASSPAITGGLGNEQFF
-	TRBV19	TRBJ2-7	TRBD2	TGTGCCAGCAGCTTAGCGGGGACTAGCGGTTTGAAAAAGTACTTC	CASSLAGTSGLKKYF